A single sample is the source of the 22 T cell receptor beta chains below, sequenced in a study of T cells after posttransplantation cyclophosphamide. Controls had myeloablative marrow grafts with methotrexate and calcineurin inhibitor, sampled at 1 year. Data came from immunoSEQ multiplex PCR; TCRdb stores just in-frame clones and leaves some out. The sample records 15,000 to 20,000 clones, around 85% being singletons. Sample: PBMCs, taken after allogeneic stem cell transplant with calcineurin inhibitor and methotrexate. The receptors derive from a female patient aged 18-29 years who received an allogeneic stem cell transplant from an unrelated donor, was CMV-positive, and had acute and chronic GVHD. Some T cells may be supplied by the graft donor.

This chain links TRBV2 with TRBJ2-5, with 8 bases fitting TRBD1. Germline CDR1 reads SNHLY; CDR2 reads FYNNEI. With 4 bases clipped from V and 1 base from J, the junction kept 11 bases outside the gene matches. This CDR3 is 17 amino acids long. CDR3 region: CASSAPPDRGTQETQYF. The CDR3 DNA is TGTGCCAGCAGTGCACCACCAGACAGGGGTACCCAAGAGACCCAGTACTTC.

The genes are TRBV5-1 and TRBJ2-5; 7 bases agree with TRBD2. The CDR3 totals 15 residues. Germline V gene data show CDR1 as SGHRS and CDR2 as YFSETQ. V lost 2 bases to trimming and J lost 1 base; unmatched junction nucleotides: 5. CDR3 nucleotide sequence: TGCGCCAGCAGCTTCGACGGGAGGACCCAAGAGACCCAGTACTTC. Translating it yields CASSFDGRTQETQYF.

This chain joins TRBV4-1 and TRBJ2-7, with TRBD1 as a possible D gene (6 bases). Germline V gene data show CDR1 as MGHRA and CDR2 as YSYEKL. V lost 1 base and J lost 2, with 12 bases in between. The CDR3 totals 15 residues. The CDR3 loop is CASSQGSGATYEQYF. CDR3 nucleotide sequence: TGCGCCAGCAGCCAAGGCTCAGGGGCAACCTACGAGCAGTACTTC.

The V and J genes are TRBV5-1 and TRBJ2-5; TRBD2 agrees at 9 bases. The CDR3 sequence is 13 residues long. The junction had 3 bases not matched to a gene; V was cut back by 4 bases and J by 5 bases. The germline CDR1 and CDR2 sequences are SGHRS and YFSETQ. CDR3 amino acids: CASSISGSETQYF. The CDR3 DNA reads TGCGCCAGCAGCATTAGCGGGAGTGAGACCCAGTACTTC.

This chain uses TRBV6-6 with TRBJ2-7, with 13 bases that match TRBD2. V lost 2 bases, J lost 2 bases, and 0 bases stayed unmatched. This CDR3 comprises 15 residues. The V gene's germline CDR1 is MNHNY and CDR2 SVGAGI (reference sequence). The CDR3 here is CASSYGTSGTYEQYF. The CDR3, as DNA: TGTGCCAGCAGTTACGGGACTAGCGGGACCTACGAGCAGTACTTC.

This sequence joins TRBV5-1 and TRBJ2-2, with D uncertain. The CDR3 totals 11 residues. V was pared by 4 bases and J by 6 bases, with 4 bases between. CDR1 is SGHRS, CDR2 YFSETQ, per germline. The CDR3 DNA follows: TGCGCCAGCAGCGAGGCCGGGGAGCTGTTTTTT. Residues: CASSEAGELFF.

V usage is TRBV27 and J usage is TRBJ2-5, with 8 positions matching TRBD2. Germline lookup yields CDR1 MNHEY and CDR2 SMNVEV (reference sequence). Trimming took 6 bases from V and 0 from J; bases not matched to a gene: 9. This CDR3 contains 16 residues. In DNA form, the CDR3 reads TGTGCCAGCAGCCCCCTTAGCGGGATGTACCAAGAGACCCAGTACTTC. Encoded protein: CASSPLSGMYQETQYF.

The chain combines TRBV15 with TRBJ2-1; 8 nucleotides match TRBD2. From germline, CDR1 is LNHNV and CDR2 YYDKDF (reference sequence). The V gene end was trimmed by 0 bases and the J gene end by 2 bases; junction bases not matched to a gene: 3. This CDR3 has 16 residues. The CDR3 DNA reads as TGTGCCACCAGCAGAGATCGAGCGGGAGCCTACAATGAGCAGTTCTTC. It is translated as CATSRDRAGAYNEQFF.

V usage is TRBV29-1 and J usage is TRBJ2-3; TRBD2 matches 14 bases. Germline loops: CDR1 SQVTM, CDR2 ANQGSEA. The CDR3 has 18 amino acids. The V segment lost 4 bases and the J segment 2 bases; nucleotides outside the gene matches: 11. Here the CDR3 reads CSVVGVGTSGRITDTQYF. Written as DNA, the CDR3 is TGCAGCGTTGTAGGGGTGGGGACTAGCGGGAGAATCACAGATACGCAGTATTTT.

The chain combines TRBV11-2 with TRBJ2-3, with 9 bases identical to TRBD2. Per germline, CDR1 SGHAT and CDR2 FQNNGV. With 4 bases clipped from V and 6 bases from J, the junction kept 8 bases outside the gene matches. This CDR3 has 15 residues. CDR3 protein: CASSSTSGWVDTQYF. In DNA form, the CDR3 reads TGTGCCAGCAGCTCTACTAGCGGGTGGGTGGATACGCAGTATTTT.

This chain joins TRBV7-9 and TRBJ2-7; perhaps TRBD1 as D (5 bases). Germline assignment: CDR1 SEHNR and CDR2 FQNEAQ (reference sequence). This CDR3 has 13 residues. Trimming took 5 bases from V and 2 from J, leaving 10 bases between them. DNA for the CDR3: TGTGCCAGCAGCCCCCAGACAGCCTACGAGCAGTACTTC. Translating it yields CASSPQTAYEQYF.

The V gene is TRBV25-1, the J gene TRBJ2-7, with a weak D call TRBD1 (7 bases). The CDR3 runs to 13 residues. Germline V gives CDR1 MGHDK, CDR2 SYGVNS. Trimming took off 5 bases at V and 0 bases at J, with 8 bases between the two ends. In nucleotides, the CDR3 is TGTGCCAGCAGTCAGGGGGGCTCCTACGAGCAGTACTTC. Translating it yields CASSQGGSYEQYF.

V is TRBV9 and J is TRBJ2-6; D gene unclear. This CDR3 has 14 residues. Trimming shortened V by 3 bases and J by 5 bases, and 9 bases separated the two germline ends. Germline assignment: CDR1 SGDLS and CDR2 YYNGEE. As DNA, the CDR3 is TGTGCCAGCAGCGGCGATGCCCGGGCCAACGTCCTGACTTTC. This codes for CASSGDARANVLTF. Supplemented by reference TRBV9 and TRBJ2-6, the full variable domain reads DSGVTQTPKHLITATGQRVTLRCSPRSGDLSVYWYQQSLDQGLQFLIQYYNGEERAKGNILERFSAQQFPDLHSELNLSSLELGDSALYFCASSGDARANVLTFGAGSRLTVL.

The rearrangement uses TRBV6-1 and TRBJ2-5; the match to TRBD2 covers 7 bases. Trimming at V came to 7 bases and at J to 5 bases, leaving 7 bases not matched to a gene. Germline lookup yields CDR1 MNHNS and CDR2 SASEGT. The CDR3 extends over 13 amino acids. The CDR3 spells CASIGLGGETQYF. The CDR3 bases are TGTGCCAGCATCGGCCTCGGGGGGGAGACCCAGTACTTC.

The chain is built from TRBV2 and TRBJ2-7; D might be TRBD2 (6 bases). V gave up 4 bases and J gave up 0 bases, with 13 bases separating them. The germline gives CDR1 SNHLY, CDR2 FYNNEI. The CDR3 has 15 residues. CDR3 in amino acids: CASSVERVLSYEQYF. The DNA for the CDR3 is TGTGCCAGCAGTGTCGAGCGGGTGCTCTCCTACGAGCAGTACTTC.

This rearrangement joins TRBV4-1 to TRBJ2-5; 15 nucleotides match TRBD2. The CDR3 is 19 residues long. Germline V CDR1 and CDR2: MGHRA, YSYEKL. The V gene end was trimmed by 3 bases and the J gene end by 4 bases; junction bases not matched to a gene: 12. CDR3 protein: CASSHLGLAGGRGPETQYF. The CDR3 DNA reads as TGCGCCAGCAGCCATCTCGGACTAGCGGGAGGGCGAGGGCCAGAGACCCAGTACTTC.

The rearrangement joins TRBV7-6 to TRBJ2-5, with D possibly TRBD1 on 6 matching bases. Germline V lookup: CDR1 SGHVS, CDR2 FNYEAQ. The CDR3 is 15 residues long. Trimming took 1 base from V and 6 from J, leaving 15 bases between them. The CDR3 here is CASSLELQGGQTQYF. Here the CDR3 DNA reads TGTGCCAGCAGCTTAGAATTACAGGGTGGACAGACCCAGTACTTC.

V gene TRBV10-1 combines with J gene TRBJ2-1, with TRBD1 identical over 8 bases. Germline V gene data show CDR1 as WNHNN and CDR2 as SYGVQD (reference sequence). The CDR3 runs to 15 residues. The ends lost 0 bases at V and 8 bases at J; junction bases unmatched: 6. The CDR3 protein is CASSESRTGFDEQFF. The CDR3 coding sequence is TGCGCCAGCAGTGAGTCCAGGACAGGGTTCGATGAGCAGTTCTTC.

This sequence joins TRBV5-4 and TRBJ2-5, with 9 bases matching TRBD2. V dropped 0 bases and J dropped 11; count of bases not matched to a gene: 14. CDR1 is SGHNT, CDR2 YYREEE, per germline (reference sequence). CDR3 length: 16 amino acids. The CDR3 sequence: CASSLGTSGLGSQQYF. The DNA for the CDR3 is TGTGCCAGCAGCTTGGGAACTAGCGGGTTAGGCTCTCAGCAGTACTTC.

V is TRBV11-1 and J is TRBJ2-1, with 7 positions matching TRBD2. The CDR3 is 15 residues long. Germline values: CDR1 SGHAT, CDR2 FQDESV (reference sequence). Trimming at V came to 3 bases and at J to 0 bases, leaving 2 bases not matched to a gene. CDR3 sequence (DNA): TGTGCCAGCAGCTTCAGCGGGAACTCCTACAATGAGCAGTTCTTC. Translating it yields CASSFSGNSYNEQFF.

This clone was detected once. For the CDR3, the DNA is TGTGCCAGCAGCCCGGTGGGGGGCGGACTAGCGGGAGCCGAGCAGTACTTC. Its translation: CASSPVGGGLAGAEQYF. The J gene is TRBJ2-7, the V gene TRBV4-2, with 13 positions matching TRBD2. The germline V gene encodes CDR1 LGHNA and CDR2 YNFKEQ. The CDR3 length is 17 residues. Trimming removed 4 bases from V and 6 bases from J; junction bases left unmatched: 12.

This clone has more than one count but fewer than ten. This sequence joins TRBV15 and TRBJ1-5, with a tentative D call TRBD1 (5 bases). CDR3 length: 15 amino acids. V dropped 0 bases and J dropped 4 bases, with 10 bases sitting between them. CDR1 LNHNV and CDR2 YYDKDF come from the germline V gene (reference sequence). The DNA for the CDR3 is TGTGCCACCAGCAGAGATCCCCAGGGAAATCAGCCCCAGCATTTT. It yields the protein CATSRDPQGNQPQHF.